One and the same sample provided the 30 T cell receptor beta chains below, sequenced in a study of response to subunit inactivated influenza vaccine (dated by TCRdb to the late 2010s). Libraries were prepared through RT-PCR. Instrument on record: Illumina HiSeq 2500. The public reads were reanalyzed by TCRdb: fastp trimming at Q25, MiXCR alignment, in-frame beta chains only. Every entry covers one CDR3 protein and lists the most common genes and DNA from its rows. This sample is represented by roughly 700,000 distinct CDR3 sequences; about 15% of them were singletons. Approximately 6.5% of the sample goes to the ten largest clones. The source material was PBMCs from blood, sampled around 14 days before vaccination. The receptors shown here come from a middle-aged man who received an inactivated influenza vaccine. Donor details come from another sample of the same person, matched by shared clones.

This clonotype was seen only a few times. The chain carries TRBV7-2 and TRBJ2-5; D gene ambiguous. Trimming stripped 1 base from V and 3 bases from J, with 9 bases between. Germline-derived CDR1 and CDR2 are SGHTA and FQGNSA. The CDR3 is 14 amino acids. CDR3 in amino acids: CASSLVYREETQYF. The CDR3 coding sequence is TGTGCCAGCAGCTTAGTGTACAGAGAAGAGACCCAGTACTTC.

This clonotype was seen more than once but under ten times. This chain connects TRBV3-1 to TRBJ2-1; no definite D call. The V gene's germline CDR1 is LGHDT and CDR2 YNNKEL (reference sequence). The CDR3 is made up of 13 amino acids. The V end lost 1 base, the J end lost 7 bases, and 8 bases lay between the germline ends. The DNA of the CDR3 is TGTGCCAGCAGCCAAGCTGTAGTGAATGAGCAGTTCTTC. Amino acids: CASSQAVVNEQFF.

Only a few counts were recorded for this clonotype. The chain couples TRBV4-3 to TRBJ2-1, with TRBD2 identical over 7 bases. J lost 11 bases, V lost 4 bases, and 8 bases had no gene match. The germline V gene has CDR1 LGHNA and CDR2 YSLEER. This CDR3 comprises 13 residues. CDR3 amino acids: CASSPSGSGQQFF. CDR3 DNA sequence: TGCGCCAGCAGCCCAAGCGGTAGCGGGCAGCAGTTCTTC.

CDR3 sequence (DNA): TGTGCCAGCAGCTTGGGGCGACAACAGGGCCACTACGAGCAGTACTTC. Amino acid sequence: CASSLGRQQGHYEQYF. This rearrangement joins TRBV5-4 to TRBJ2-7; TRBD1 is a possible D gene (6 bases). Germline lookup yields CDR1 SGHNT and CDR2 YYREEE (reference sequence). Deletions cut 0 bases from V and 3 bases from J, with 16 bases between. The CDR3 totals 16 residues.

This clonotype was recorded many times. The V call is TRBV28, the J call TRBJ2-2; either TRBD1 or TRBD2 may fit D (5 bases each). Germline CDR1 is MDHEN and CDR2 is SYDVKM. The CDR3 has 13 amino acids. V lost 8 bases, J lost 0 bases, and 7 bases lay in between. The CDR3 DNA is TGTGCCAGCGAGGGGACGAACACCGGGGAGCTGTTTTTT. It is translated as CASEGTNTGELFF.

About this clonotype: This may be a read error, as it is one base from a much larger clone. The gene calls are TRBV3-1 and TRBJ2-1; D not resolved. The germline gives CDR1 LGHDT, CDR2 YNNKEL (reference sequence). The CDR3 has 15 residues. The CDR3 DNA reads TGTGCCAGCAGCCAACGGACGGCCCGATACAATGAGCTGTTCTTC. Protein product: CASSQRTARYNELFF.

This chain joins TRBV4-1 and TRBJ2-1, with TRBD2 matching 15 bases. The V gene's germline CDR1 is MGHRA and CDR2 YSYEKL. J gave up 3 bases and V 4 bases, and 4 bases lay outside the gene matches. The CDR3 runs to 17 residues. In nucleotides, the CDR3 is TGCGCCAGCAGCCTCCGGACTAGCGGGGGGGTCTACAATGAGCAGTTCTTC. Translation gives CASSLRTSGGVYNEQFF.

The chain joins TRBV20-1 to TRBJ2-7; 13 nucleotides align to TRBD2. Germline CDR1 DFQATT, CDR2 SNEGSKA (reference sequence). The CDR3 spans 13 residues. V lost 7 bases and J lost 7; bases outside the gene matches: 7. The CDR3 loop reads CSVKLAGGKEQYF. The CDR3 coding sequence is TGCAGTGTAAAACTAGCGGGAGGGAAGGAGCAGTACTTC.

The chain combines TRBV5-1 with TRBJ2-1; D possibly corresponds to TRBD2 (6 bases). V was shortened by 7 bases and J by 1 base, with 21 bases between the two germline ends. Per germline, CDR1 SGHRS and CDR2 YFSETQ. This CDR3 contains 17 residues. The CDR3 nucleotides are TGCGCCAGCTCCTCGGGGGTCGCAAGTTTGTCCTACAATGAGCAGTTCTTC. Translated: CASSSGVASLSYNEQFF.

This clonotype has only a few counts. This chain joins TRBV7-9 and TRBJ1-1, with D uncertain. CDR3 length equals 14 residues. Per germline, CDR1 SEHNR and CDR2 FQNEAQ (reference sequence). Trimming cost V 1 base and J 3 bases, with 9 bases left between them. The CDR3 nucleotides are TGTGCCAGCAGCTTAGGAACCGGGGACACTGAAGCTTTCTTT. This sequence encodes CASSLGTGDTEAFF.

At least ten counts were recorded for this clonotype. The CDR3 sequence is CSVEDFTGTDYEQYF. The CDR3 nucleotides read TGCAGCGTTGAAGATTTCACCGGGACAGACTACGAGCAGTACTTC. The chain combines TRBV29-1 with TRBJ2-7; 7 bases are a match to TRBD1. Trimming cost V 0 bases and J 3 bases; bases outside gene matches: 8. The germline CDR1 and CDR2 sequences are SQVTM and ANQGSEA. The CDR3 loop spans 15 amino acids.

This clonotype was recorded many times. The CDR3 reads CSVDLGGNTIYF. The CDR3 DNA follows: TGCAGCGTTGACCTGGGAGGAAACACCATATATTTT. V gene TRBV29-1 combines with J gene TRBJ1-3; D is undetermined. Trimming took off 3 bases at V and 4 bases at J, with 7 bases between the two ends. CDR3 size: 12 residues. Germline V gene sequence: CDR1 SQVTM, CDR2 ANQGSEA.

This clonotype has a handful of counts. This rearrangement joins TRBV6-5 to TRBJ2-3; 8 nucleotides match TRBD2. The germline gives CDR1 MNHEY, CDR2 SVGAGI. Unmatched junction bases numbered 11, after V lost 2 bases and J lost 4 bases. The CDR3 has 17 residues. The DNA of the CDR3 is TGTGCCAGCAGTTACCGAGCGGGGGCGATGGCCGCAGATACGCAGTATTTT. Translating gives CASSYRAGAMAADTQYF.

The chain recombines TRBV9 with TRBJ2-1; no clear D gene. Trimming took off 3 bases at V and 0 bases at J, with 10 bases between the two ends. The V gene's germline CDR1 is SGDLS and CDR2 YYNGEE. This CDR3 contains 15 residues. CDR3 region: CASSGLAISYNEQFF. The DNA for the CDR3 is TGTGCCAGCAGCGGGTTAGCTATCTCCTACAATGAGCAGTTCTTC.

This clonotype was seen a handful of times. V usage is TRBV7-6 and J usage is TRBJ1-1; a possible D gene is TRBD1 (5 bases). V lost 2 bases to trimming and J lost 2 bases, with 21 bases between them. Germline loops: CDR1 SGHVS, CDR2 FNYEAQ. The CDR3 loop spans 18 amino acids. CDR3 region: CASSLSPIKGRGNTEAFF. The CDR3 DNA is TGTGCCAGCAGCTTATCACCAATTAAGGGGAGGGGAAACACTGAAGCTTTCTTT.

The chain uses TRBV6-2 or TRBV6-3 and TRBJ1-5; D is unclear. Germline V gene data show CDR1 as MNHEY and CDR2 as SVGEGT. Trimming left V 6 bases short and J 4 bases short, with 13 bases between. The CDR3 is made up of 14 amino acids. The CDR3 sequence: CASRPIPVNQPQHF. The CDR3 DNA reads TGTGCCAGCAGGCCAATACCGGTAAATCAGCCCCAGCATTTT.

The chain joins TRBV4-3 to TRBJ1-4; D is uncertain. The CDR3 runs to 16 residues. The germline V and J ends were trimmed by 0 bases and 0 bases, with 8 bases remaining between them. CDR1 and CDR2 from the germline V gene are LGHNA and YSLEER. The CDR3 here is CASSQDHFATNEKLFF. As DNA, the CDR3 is TGCGCCAGCAGCCAAGATCACTTTGCAACTAATGAAAAACTGTTTTTT.

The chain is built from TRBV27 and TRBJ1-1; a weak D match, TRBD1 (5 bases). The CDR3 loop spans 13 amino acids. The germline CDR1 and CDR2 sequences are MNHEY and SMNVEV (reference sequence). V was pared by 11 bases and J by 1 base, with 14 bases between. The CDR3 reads CASHGQGNTEAFF. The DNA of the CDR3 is TGTGCCTCGCACGGGCAGGGGAACACTGAAGCTTTCTTT.

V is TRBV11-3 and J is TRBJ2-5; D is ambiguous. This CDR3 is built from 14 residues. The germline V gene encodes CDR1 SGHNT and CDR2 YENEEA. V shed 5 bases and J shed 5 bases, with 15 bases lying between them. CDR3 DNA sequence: TGTGCCAGCAGCCGGGCCTCAGACGGGGAGACCCAGTACTTC. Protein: CASSRASDGETQYF.

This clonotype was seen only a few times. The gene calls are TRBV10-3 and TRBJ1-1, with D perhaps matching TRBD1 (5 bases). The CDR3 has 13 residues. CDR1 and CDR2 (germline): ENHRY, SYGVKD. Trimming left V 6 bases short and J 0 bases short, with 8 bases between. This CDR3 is CAIRGGVNTEAFF. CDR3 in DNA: TGTGCCATCAGGGGAGGGGTGAACACTGAAGCTTTCTTT.

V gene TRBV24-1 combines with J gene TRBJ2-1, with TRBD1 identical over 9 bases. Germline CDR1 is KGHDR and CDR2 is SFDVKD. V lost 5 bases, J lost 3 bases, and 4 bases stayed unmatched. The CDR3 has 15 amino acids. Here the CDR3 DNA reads TGTGCCACCAGTGGGGGGACAGGGAACTACAATGAGCAGTTCTTC. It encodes CATSGGTGNYNEQFF.

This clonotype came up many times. CDR3 DNA sequence: TGTGCCAGCAGCTTATTAAAACTCGGCACTGAAGCTTTCTTT. Its translation: CASSLLKLGTEAFF. The rearrangement joins TRBV7-2 to TRBJ1-1, with D hard to call. Germline values: CDR1 SGHTA, CDR2 FQGNSA. Trimming pared 2 bases from V and 4 bases from J, leaving 11 bases between. The CDR3 loop spans 14 amino acids.

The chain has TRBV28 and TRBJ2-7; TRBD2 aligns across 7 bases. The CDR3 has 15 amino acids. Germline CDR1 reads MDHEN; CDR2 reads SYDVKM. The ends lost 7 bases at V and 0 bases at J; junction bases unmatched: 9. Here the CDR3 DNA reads TGTGCCAGCACCGAACCTAGCGGAAGCTCCTACGAGCAGTACTTC. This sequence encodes CASTEPSGSSYEQYF.

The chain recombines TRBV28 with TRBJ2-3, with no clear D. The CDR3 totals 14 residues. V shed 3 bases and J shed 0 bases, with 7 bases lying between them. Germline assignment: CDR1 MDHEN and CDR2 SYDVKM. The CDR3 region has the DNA TGTGCCAGCAGTTTTTTAACTAGCACAGATACGCAGTATTTT. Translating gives CASSFLTSTDTQYF.

DNA of the CDR3: TGCAGCGTTGACGGCGGGGCGGCCTACAATGAGCAGTTCTTC. Protein product: CSVDGGAAYNEQFF. The gene calls are TRBV29-1 and TRBJ2-1, with a possible D match to TRBD2 (6 bases). V was shortened by 3 bases and J by 2 bases, with 11 bases between the two germline ends. In germline, CDR1 is SQVTM, CDR2 ANQGSEA. CDR3 length: 14 amino acids.

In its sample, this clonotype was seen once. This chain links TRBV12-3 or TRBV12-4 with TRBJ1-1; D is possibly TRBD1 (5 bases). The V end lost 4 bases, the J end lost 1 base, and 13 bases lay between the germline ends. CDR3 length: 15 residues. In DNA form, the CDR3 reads TGTGCCAGCAGTTCCCCGACAGTCGCGAACACTGAAGCTTTCTTT. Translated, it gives CASSSPTVANTEAFF.

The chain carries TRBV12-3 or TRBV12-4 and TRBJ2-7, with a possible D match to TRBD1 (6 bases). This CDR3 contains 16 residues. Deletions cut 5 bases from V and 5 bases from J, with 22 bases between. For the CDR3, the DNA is TGTGCCAGCAGTCCGTACAGGGTTCCCAGCGTTCACGAGCAGTACTTC. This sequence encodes CASSPYRVPSVHEQYF.

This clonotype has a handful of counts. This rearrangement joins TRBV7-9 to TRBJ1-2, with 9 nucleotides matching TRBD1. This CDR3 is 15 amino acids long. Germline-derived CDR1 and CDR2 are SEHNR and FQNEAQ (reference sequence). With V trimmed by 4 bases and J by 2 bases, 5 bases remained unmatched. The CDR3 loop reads CASSYTGQGNYGYTF. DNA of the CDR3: TGTGCCAGCAGCTACACAGGACAGGGGAACTATGGCTACACCTTC.

The CDR3 protein is CASSPQTRRRETQYF. Here the CDR3 DNA reads TGTGCCAGCTCACCTCAGACTAGAAGGAGGGAGACCCAGTACTTC. The chain employs TRBV18 and TRBJ2-5; D might be TRBD2 (6 bases). There are 15 residues in the CDR3. V was cut by 3 bases and J by 5 bases, with 16 bases left in between. Germline V CDR1 and CDR2: KGHSH, LQKENI.

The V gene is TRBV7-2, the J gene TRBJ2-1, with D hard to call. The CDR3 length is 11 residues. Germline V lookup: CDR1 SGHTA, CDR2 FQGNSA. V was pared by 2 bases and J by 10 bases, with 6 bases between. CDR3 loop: CASSLLEEQFF. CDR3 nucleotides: TGTGCCAGCAGCTTACTCGAAGAGCAGTTCTTC.